Detailed here is one T cell receptor (beta chain). Its antigen is unknown. No quality values exist for individual bases; no much larger clone is one base distant. These data come from a study of T cells in narcolepsy listed by TCRdb under 2018. Regarding the complete study: Healthy control donors were enrolled in the study alongside patients who had narcolepsy type 1 or type 2 (NT1, NT2). The study used TCR Vbeta sequencing to track clonotypes in blood and CSF while looking for autoreactive T cells in narcolepsy patients that target self-antigens of hypocretin neurons (hypocretin, TRIB2). Study-wide conclusions, independent of this receptor: Autoreactive clonotypes were reported to be detected serially in the blood of the same patients and of different patients, but not in the blood of healthy controls. No sequences matching autoreactive T cell clones were present in some of the blood memory CD4+ repertoires from patients and controls. Plots that compared CSF and blood CD4+ T cell clonotypes from the same patient highlighted HCRT-specific and TRIB2-specific autoreactive clonotypes. Numbers of sequenced blood memory CD4+ clonotypes were comparable, averaging approximately 38,000 in patients and about 33,000 in controls.

Memory CD4+ T cells were sorted ex vivo from peripheral blood of narcolepsy patients and healthy controls for TCR Vbeta sequencing. Relative to germline, V is 3 bases shorter and J is 1 base shorter, with 14 bases between their ends. The germline V gene encodes CDR1 SGHRS and CDR2 YFSETQ. The CDR3, from cysteine to phenylalanine, totals 17 residues. The kept DNA is CDR3 alone, 51 bases in frame from the first base. Preparation of the library involved the immunoSEQ multiplex PCR assay. Entries here come from immuneACCESS through TCRdb and include only in-frame sequences with V and J called. Some clones fail to appear in such tables; in the studies checked, an unresolved V gene covers under half of the shortfall, and the cause of the remainder is unknown. The sample table contains around 34,000 clones; only one count was recorded for 60% to 80% of them. Clones ranked in the top ten supply roughly 3.8% of the sample.

The sequence derives from a human donor in good health. In this chain, TRBV5-1 is recombined with TRBJ2-6; the D gene could be TRBD1 or TRBD2, each one agreeing over 5 bases. Sequences were obtained from memory (CD45RA-) CD4+ T cells from blood. The sample's cell subset or site label, decoded: memory T cells sorted ex vivo from peripheral blood. The CDR3 loop reads CASSSRGFRSGANVLTF. The nucleotide sequence is TGCGCCAGCAGCTCGAGGGGATTTCGGTCTGGGGCCAACGTCCTGACTTTC.